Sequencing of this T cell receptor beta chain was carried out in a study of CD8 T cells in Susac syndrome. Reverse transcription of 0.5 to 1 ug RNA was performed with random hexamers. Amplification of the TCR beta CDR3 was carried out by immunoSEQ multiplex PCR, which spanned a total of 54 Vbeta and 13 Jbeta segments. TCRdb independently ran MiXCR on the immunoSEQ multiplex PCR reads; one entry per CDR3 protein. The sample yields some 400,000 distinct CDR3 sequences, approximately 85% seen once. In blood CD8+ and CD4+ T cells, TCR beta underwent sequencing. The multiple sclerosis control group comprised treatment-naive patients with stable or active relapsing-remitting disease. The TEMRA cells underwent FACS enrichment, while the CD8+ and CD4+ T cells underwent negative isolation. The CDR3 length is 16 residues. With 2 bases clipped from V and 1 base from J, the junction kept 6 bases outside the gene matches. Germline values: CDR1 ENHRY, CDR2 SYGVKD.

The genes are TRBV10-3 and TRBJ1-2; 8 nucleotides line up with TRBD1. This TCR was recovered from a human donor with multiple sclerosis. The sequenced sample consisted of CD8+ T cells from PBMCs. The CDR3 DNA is TGTGCCATCAGTGAGACCCCGACAGGGGTTAACTATGGCTACACCTTC. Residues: CAISETPTGVNYGYTF.